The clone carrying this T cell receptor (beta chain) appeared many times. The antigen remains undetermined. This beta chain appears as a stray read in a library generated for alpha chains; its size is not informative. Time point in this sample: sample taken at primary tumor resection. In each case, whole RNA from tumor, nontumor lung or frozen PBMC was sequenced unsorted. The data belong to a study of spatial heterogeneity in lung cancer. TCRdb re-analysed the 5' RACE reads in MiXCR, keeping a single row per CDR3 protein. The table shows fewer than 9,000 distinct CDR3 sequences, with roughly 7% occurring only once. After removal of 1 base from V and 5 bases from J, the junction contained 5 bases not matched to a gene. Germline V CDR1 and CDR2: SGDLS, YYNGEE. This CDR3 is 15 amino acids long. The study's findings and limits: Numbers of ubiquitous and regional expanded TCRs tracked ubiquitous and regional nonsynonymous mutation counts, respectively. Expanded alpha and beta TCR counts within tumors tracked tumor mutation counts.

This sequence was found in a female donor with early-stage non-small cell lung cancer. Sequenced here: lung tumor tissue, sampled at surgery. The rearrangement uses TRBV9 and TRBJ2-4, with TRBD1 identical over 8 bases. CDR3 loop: CASSVSGQGENIQYF. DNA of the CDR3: TGTGCCAGCAGCGTAAGTGGACAGGGCGAAAACATTCAGTACTTC.